This TCR beta chain was documented in a study of OX40 agonist ivuxolimab in advanced cancers. Study-wide background: Patients received ivuxolimab, an intravenous treatment, every 2 weeks at 0.01 to 10 mg/kg. Regarding the study as a whole: Average numbers of expanded clones were greater in CD8+ T cells than in CD4+. Antigens targeted by the expanded peripheral T cells were not determined.

Sequenced by immunoSEQ multiplex PCR; TCRdb stores in-frame clones only, minus some. In the table there are about 69,000 clones, approximately 90% of which are singletons. Note on this clone: The target antigen is unknown.

The material sequenced was CD4+ or CD8+ T cells sorted from blood, taken in a trial of the OX40 agonist ivuxolimab. This sequence was found in an adult with an advanced solid tumor such as melanoma, head and neck, liver or kidney cancer.

The CDR3 sequence is CASSLTGWGNTEAFF. CDR3 DNA: TGTGCCAGCAGCTTGACAGGGTGGGGCAACACTGAAGCTTTCTTT. The V gene is TRBV5-5, the J gene TRBJ1-1; D perhaps matches TRBD1 (6 bases). The CDR3 length is 15 residues. Trimming pared 1 base from V and 2 bases from J, leaving 12 bases between. CDR1 and CDR2 from the germline V gene are SGHKS and YYEKEE (reference sequence).